This T cell receptor beta chain was found in a study of cytomegalovirus exposure and HLA in healthy donors. This PCR relied on a set of 60 Vbeta primers and 13 Jbeta primers. Using immunoSEQ multiplex PCR, the repertoire was profiled, and TCRdb retains in-frame clones only, with some absent. The sample gives about 170,000 clones, 70% to 90% of which show up once; approximately 2.3% is in the top ten. Trimming pared 5 bases from V and 7 bases from J, leaving 11 bases between. The CDR3 covers 12 residues. CDR1 SGHVS and CDR2 FQNEAQ come from the germline V gene. Input material: PBMCs. The clonotype was recovered from a male donor in good health and CMV-seronegative. This chain connects TRBV7-8 to TRBJ1-2, with unresolved D. In DNA, the CDR3 is TGTGCCAGCAGCCCTGTAGGAGGTGGCTACACCTTC. Translating gives CASSPVGGGYTF.